A single TCR beta chain is shown here with its context. The antigen remains undetermined. Until they underwent thyroid surgery, no patient had received any treatment. The data were taken from a study of metastatic and nonmetastatic thyroid tumors. Study summary: Repertoires were compared across blood and tumor or nodule tissue from malignant and benign thyroid patients.

Through MiXCR, TCRdb re-clonotyped the PCR reads. The top ten clones hold 29% of a sample with roughly 20,000 clones, about a third of them seen once. Overall study results and limits: Reported TCR beta diversity, measured in blood and tumor, was significantly higher for malignant thyroid tumors than for benign nodules.

The CDR3 is 14 residues long. The V and J ends lost 5 bases and 4 bases, in that order; junction bases with no gene match: 3. The origin of this receptor is a female donor with papillary thyroid cancer or a benign thyroid nodule (not recorded which). Some clones in this sample may be carry-over from other donors' samples. V usage is TRBV12-3 or TRBV12-4 and J usage is TRBJ2-7; TRBD1 aligns across 12 bases. Material: tumor tissue. The CDR3 loop is CASSPGQGAYEQYF. The DNA for the CDR3 is TGTGCCAGCAGTCCGGGACAGGGGGCGTACGAGCAGTACTTC.